Sequencing of this T cell receptor beta chain was carried out in a study of cytomegalovirus exposure and HLA in healthy donors. As for the study in general: Falling in the Caucasian-associated ancestry cluster were 80% to 85% of some 400 genotyped donors. Study-wide results and limits: Cytomegalovirus association was assigned to some 160 TCR beta chains. Association of a missense DCLRE1C variant with TCR beta V- and J-gene trimming was reported in a later analysis. Segments of the TCR beta V type were, in most cases, productive about 90% or about 30% of the time in an earlier analysis.

The germline gives CDR1 SEHNR, CDR2 FQNEAQ (reference sequence). The V gene lost 2 bases and the J gene lost 4 bases, with 17 bases spanning the gap. The CDR3 runs to 16 residues. Turning to this clone: The target antigen is unknown.

With 60 Vbeta and 13 Jbeta primers, the PCR was carried out. Repertoires were generated with immunoSEQ multiplex PCR, while TCRdb's copy carries only in-frame clones and drops some. This sample carries about 140,000 clones, 80% of them seen once, and the ten largest clones take 0.95% to 1.5%. The material sequenced was PBMCs. This clonotype was sampled from a female donor in good health and CMV-seronegative. This chain connects TRBV7-9 to TRBJ1-2; perhaps TRBD1 as D (5 bases). The CDR3 DNA sequence: TGTGCCAGCAGCTTAACCGGGGGTACGGTAACCTATGGCTACACCTTC. Its translation is CASSLTGGTVTYGYTF.